These 9 T cell receptor beta chains were sequenced from one sample in a study of T cell responses to AZD1222 COVID-19 vaccine. Data came from immunoSEQ multiplex PCR; TCRdb stores just in-frame clones and leaves some out. The sample yields 130,000 or so clones, around 83% seen once. Material: peripheral blood, obtained 28 days after the second AZD1222 dose. These receptors were taken from an adult who received the AZD1222 COVID-19 vaccine.

The genes are TRBV11-3 and TRBJ2-7, with unresolved D. The CDR3 loop spans 13 amino acids. CDR1 SGHNT and CDR2 YENEEA come from the germline V gene. V lost 6 bases and J 2 bases, leaving 11 bases between the germline ends. The CDR3 here is CASSLKEPYEQYF. DNA for the CDR3: TGTGCCAGCAGTTTAAAAGAACCCTACGAGCAGTACTTC. The full variable domain, in which reference TRBV11-3 and TRBJ2-7 provide the parts outside the CDR3, is EAGVVQSPRYKIIEKKQPVAFWCNPISGHNTLYWYLQNLGQGPELLIRYENEEAVDDSQLPKDRFSAERLKGVDSTLKIQPAELGDSAVYLCASSLKEPYEQYFGPGTRLTVT.

The sample holds one count of this clone. The V call is TRBV6-5, the J call TRBJ1-2, with 9 bases aligning to TRBD1. V shed 5 bases and J 4 bases; nucleotides not matched to a gene: 2. This CDR3 has 13 residues. CDR1 and CDR2 (germline): MNHEY, SVGAGI. CDR3 in DNA: TGTGCCAGCAGTAAGGACAGGGGCTATGGCTACACCTTC. The encoded protein is CASSKDRGYGYTF.

The chain has TRBV5-1 and TRBJ2-5; weak D call: TRBD1 (7 bases). V was pared by 3 bases and J by 2 bases, with 8 bases between. The germline V gene has CDR1 SGHRS and CDR2 YFSETQ. There are 13 residues in the CDR3. CDR3 DNA sequence: TGCGCCAGCAGCTCAGGGGGGCAAGAGACCCAGTACTTC. Its translation: CASSSGGQETQYF.

This rearrangement joins TRBV7-6 to TRBJ2-7; 10 nucleotides match TRBD1. Germline loops: CDR1 SGHVS, CDR2 FNYEAQ. With V trimmed by 4 bases and J by 2 bases, 17 bases remained unmatched. The CDR3 length is 19 residues. The CDR3 DNA sequence: TGTGCCAGCAGCTCCAATAGTCCCGGGACAGGGGCCGCAGCCTACGAGCAGTACTTC. It specifies CASSSNSPGTGAAAYEQYF.

The chain joins TRBV24-1 to TRBJ2-2; 7 bases line up with TRBD2. J was trimmed by 1 base and V by 9 bases; bases with no gene match: 1. This CDR3 is built from 13 residues. Germline-derived CDR1 and CDR2 are KGHDR and SFDVKD. The CDR3 nucleotides are TGTGCCACCGGGAGGGGGAACACCGGGGAGCTGTTTTTT. Its protein product is CATGRGNTGELFF.

Here the CDR3 reads CASSEGGYGYTF. In DNA form, the CDR3 reads TGTGCCAGCAGTGAAGGGGGGTATGGCTACACCTTC. The chain employs TRBV2 and TRBJ1-2, with D perhaps TRBD1 (5 bases). CDR3 size: 12 residues. The V gene lost 1 base and the J gene lost 5 bases, with 5 bases spanning the gap. Germline V CDR1 and CDR2: SNHLY, FYNNEI. The full variable domain, its missing parts supplied by reference TRBV2 and TRBJ1-2, is EPEVTQTPSHQVTQMGQEVILRCVPISNHLYFYWYRQILGQKVEFLVSFYNNEISEKSEIFDDQFSVERPDGSNFTLKIRSTKLEDSAMYFCASSEGGYGYTFGSGTRLTVV.

This clone was seen a few times. The chain employs TRBV29-1 and TRBJ1-1; no definite D call. V was trimmed by 0 bases and J by 0 bases, leaving 8 bases between them. This CDR3 has 14 residues. Germline V gives CDR1 SQVTM, CDR2 ANQGSEA. This chain's CDR3 is CSVEDQPVNTEAFF. Here the CDR3 DNA reads TGCAGCGTTGAAGATCAGCCAGTGAACACTGAAGCTTTCTTT.

A few counts support this clone. This chain uses TRBV7-9 with TRBJ1-2, with a possible D match to TRBD1 (5 bases). This CDR3 has 14 residues. Trimming took off 2 bases at V and 6 bases at J, with 13 bases between the two ends. Germline V CDR1 and CDR2: SEHNR, FQNEAQ (reference sequence). CDR3: CASSLPGASNGYTF. In DNA, the CDR3 is TGTGCCAGCAGCTTACCCGGGGCGAGTAATGGCTACACCTTC.

CDR3 sequence (DNA): TGTGCCAGCTCACCAGGACAGGGGTTCAACGAGCAGTACTTC. The encoded protein is CASSPGQGFNEQYF. This chain uses TRBV18 with TRBJ2-7; TRBD1 matches 9 bases. Germline V CDR1 and CDR2: KGHSH, LQKENI. The CDR3 has 14 residues. V shed 2 bases and J 5 bases; nucleotides not matched to a gene: 4.